The present TCR beta chain was sequenced within a study of blood T cell repertoires in COVID-19. Study-wide context: Sites across the United States, Italy and Spain contributed samples from acute and convalescent COVID-19.

Germline CDR1 reads LGHDT; CDR2 reads YNNKEL (reference sequence). V was cut by 1 base and J by 4 bases, with 7 bases left in between. The length of the CDR3 is 13 residues. Per the authors' pipeline: Amplification from reference gene primers served as the basis for estimated nucleated cell counts. TCRdb's copy holds only in-frame clones and misses some; the assay was immunoSEQ multiplex PCR. V, J and clone size derive from that table, while D and trimming were established from the DNA sequence. The table includes under 250,000 clones, about 80% detected once. Details on this clone: Other nucleotide sequences in the sample specify the same CDR3.

The sequence derives from a woman aged 55-69 years with acute or convalescent COVID-19. The chain is built from TRBV3-1 (or the pseudogene TRBV3-2) and TRBJ1-1, with D possibly being TRBD1 (6 bases). Material for sequencing was peripheral blood. CDR3 coding DNA: TGTGCCAGCAGCCAAGTACAGGGCACTGAAGCTTTCTTT. It is translated as CASSQVQGTEAFF.